This T cell receptor beta chain was retrieved from a study of neurological immune-mediated disorders (dated by TCRdb to the late 2010s). Notes on the research overall: Among the roughly 35 multiple sclerosis patients, approximately 30 had relapsing-remitting MS and 3 had secondary progressive MS. Peripheral blood TCR-beta repertoires from HTLV-I-associated myelopathy (HAM/TSP) patients, multiple sclerosis patients and healthy controls were compared by UMI-based sequencing. Alongside PBMC samples, the set of more than 80 TCR-beta libraries contained longitudinal samples, technical triplicates, and paired CD4+ and CD8+ T-cell subsets that had been sorted. The cohort included approximately 70 subjects: around 15 with HAM/TSP, around 34 with multiple sclerosis, and roughly 20 healthy controls. Results and caveats for the whole study, not just this receptor: No association of the MS cluster with clinical or MRI features was observed, and the need for larger cohorts was stated by the authors. Expanded clones from different subjects shared no identical CDR3 amino acid sequences, which suggests that TCR-beta repertoires were private in all groups. The highest TCR clonal expansion was observed in HAM/TSP patients, whereas the lowest was observed in MS patients, even when compared with healthy controls. In a phylogenetic analysis, the repertoires of 18 out of 34 MS patients fell into a single cluster of related CDR3 sequences, pointing to a possible signature at the repertoire level.

In this sample, this clonotype turned up many times. What antigen it recognizes has not been identified. Within one base of it there is no much larger clone, and no base qualities were kept. cDNA was synthesized by template-switch 5'RACE using a primer with a 10-nucleotide random unique molecular identifier that tagged each TCR transcript. Each sequencing run produced over 160 million TCR-beta sequences covering 15-18 subjects. Total RNA was extracted with the RNeasy kit. The KAPA Real-time Library Amplification kit was used to amplify TCR-beta VDJ regions with primers for the TCR constant region and the 5'RACE anchor. A first PCR added sample indexes and Illumina adaptors, after which a second PCR increased the library yield. The roughly 650 bp TCR product was size-selected on a 2% E-gel SizeSelection system after Ampure bead purification. Library quality was checked on a Bioanalyzer, concentration was measured with Qubit, and libraries were quantified with the Kapa Library Quantification kit before pooling. An Illumina HiSeq 2500 was used to sequence the libraries paired-end at 2 x 150 bp. To increase sequence diversity, about 25-31% phiX was spiked into each library pool. The original pipeline was this. The quality-filtered reads were processed with the UMI-based MiGEC pipeline, whose error correction step removed more than 85% of the raw TCR sequences. VDJ genes were aligned to IMGT germline references, and each clonotype was defined by a unique CDR3 amino acid sequence together with V-J genes. VDJtools evaluated clonal expansion, Shannon diversity and CDR3 relatedness (CalcPairwiseDistances, ClusterSamples); CLCbio workbench built phylogenetic trees. Using coefficient-of-variation modelling across technical triplicates, the study counted a clone as expanded if it had at least 8 unique UMIs. The public reads were quality trimmed at Q25 with fastp and then assembled into clones with MiXCR by TCRdb, keeping productive beta chains. Under each unique CDR3 protein, matching rows form one entry showing the most common genes and DNA. The V and J calls shown here were made by TCRdb, not taken from the authors' results. The table for this sample lists around 94,000 distinct CDR3 sequences; 3.5% to 4% of them were counted only once. The ten largest clones represent around 6% of the sample.

For the unsorted PBMC libraries, 2 million PBMCs were stored in RNAlater at -80 degrees C until RNA extraction and were used to generate the libraries. Multiple sclerosis patients were enrolled in a US clinical protocol under which disease progression was evaluated by magnetic resonance imaging. Peripheral blood was subjected to Ficoll-Hypaque density gradient centrifugation to isolate PBMCs, which were then cryopreserved in liquid nitrogen. CDR1 and CDR2 are drawn from the germline V gene: SGHTA, FQGNSA. Trimming at the junction amounts to 2 bases on V and 0 bases on J, and the germline ends lie 6 bases apart. From the cysteine up to the phenylalanine, the CDR3 has a length of 14 residues. Just the 42-base CDR3 DNA is kept, in frame starting at base 1.

The sequenced sample was PBMCs. The receptor comes from a woman under 30 with multiple sclerosis. This receptor chain uses TRBV7-2 and TRBJ2-3; a confident D gene designation cannot be given. CDR3 region: CASSLRRSTDTQYF. The DNA is TGTGCCAGCAGCTTACGACGGAGCACAGATACGCAGTATTTT.